The text below deals with one T cell receptor beta chain. Its antigen is currently not known. Base-call qualities are not available, and no considerably larger clone is one nucleotide away. This record belongs to a study of T cell responses to AZD1222 COVID-19 vaccine (dated by TCRdb to the early 2020s). Regarding the study in general: AZD1222 recipients given second doses at about 4 weeks or at about 12 weeks were pooled, since spike-specific TCR depth and breadth were not found to differ between the two schedules. TCR sequencing covered more than 230 trial participants: 207 given two doses of AZD1222 and around 26 given two doses of MenACWY control vaccine. Trial participants were enrolled into age subgroups of 18-55, 56-69 and 70-plus years, which contained roughly 140, 27 and 60 TCR-sequenced participants, respectively. The investigation overall reported the following: Conclusions about previously exposed vaccinees are limited, since just 5 to 7 AZD1222 recipients were seropositive for SARS-CoV-2 at baseline. Nearly half of unique spike-specific TCRs reportedly recognized epitopes outside regions mutated in the B.1.351 and B.1.1.7 variants. Because no day 14 peak-response samples were available, the repertoires could be characterized only after the peak T cell response. Participants were mostly white British and included more females than males, and it was suggested by the authors that clonal diversity may have been underestimated. A significant rise in spike-specific TCR breadth and depth was observed after two AZD1222 doses relative to day 0 and relative to MenACWY recipients. CD4 TCRs associated with the vaccine covered the entire spike protein, and the dominant responses were in regions 160-218 and 743-854. The 56-69-year group was small, and its depth increase did not reach significance, likely because of low power.

Trimming leaves V shorter by 3 bases and J shorter by 0 bases, with the junction holding 5 bases beyond the gene matches. The CDR3 spans 16 residues, from the cysteine through the phenylalanine. CDR3 DNA is the only sequence kept; it has 48 bases, read in frame from the first base. According to the germline V gene, CDR1 reads SGHRS and CDR2 reads YFSETQ. The sample's time point, from its label and the paper: baseline before first vaccination. Vaccinee samples came from UK trials COV001 and COV002, including a single-blind randomized controlled phase 2/3 trial of AZD1222 (ChAdOx1 nCoV-19) in healthy adults. Trial participant PBMC samples were collected at day 0 and day 28 after the second dose for TCRbeta chain sequencing. The CDR3 regions of human TCRbeta chains were subjected to immunosequencing. Processing in the source paper ran as follows. TCRs in the repertoires were compared against a reference library of SARS-CoV-2-specific TCRs that had been generated with the MIRA antigen-specificity platform. Breadth was defined as the fraction of unique TCRs that were SARS-CoV-2-associated, and depth was defined as the fraction of total T cells that were SARS-CoV-2-associated. Each spike-specific TCR was assigned to its reactive spike region and to a CD4 or CD8 class using the MIRA data. Log10-transformed breadth and depth values were compared by one-way ANOVA with Sidak's multiple comparisons tests. TCRdb re-hosts the immuneACCESS table, in-frame sequences only. Its copies lack some clones; in the studies checked, an unresolved V gene accounts for under half of them, and the cause for the rest is not known. The V and J calls and the clone size are those of that table, but D and trimming were determined from the DNA. The sample table shows more than 250,000 clones, and 85% to 95% are seen once. The top ten constitute around 0.57% of the sample.

This clonotype was sampled from an adult in good health. The sequencing here drew on peripheral blood, taken on day 0 of AZD1222 vaccination. The V and J genes are TRBV5-1 and TRBJ2-2; TRBD1 matches 7 bases in the middle. The sequenced DNA: TGCGCCAGCAGCTCGACCGGGACAGCGAACACCGGGGAGCTGTTTTTT. Translated, this gives CASSSTGTANTGELFF.